These 9 T cell receptor beta chains were all obtained from the same sample, sequenced in a study of regulatory T cells in long-lasting Graves disease. As for time point: newly diagnosed GD, antithyroid drugs for less than 3 months. The TCR library used RNA extracted from PBMCs. CDR3-region Arm-PCR and iRepertoire HTBI primers produced the TCR beta libraries. TCRdb recomputed calls from the multiplex PCR reads with MiXCR, one row per CDR3 protein. The table records roughly 320,000 distinct CDR3 sequences, over 15% of them present only once. These data were also reused for a study on T cells in Graves' hyperthyroidism and ophthalmopathy.

Source: peripheral blood mononuclear cells (PBMCs), taken at new diagnosis, from a patient treated with antithyroid drugs. The receptors derive from a man in his forties or fifties with Graves disease.

This clonotype was seen repeatedly, ten times or more. This chain links TRBV27 with TRBJ1-6, with a possible D match to TRBD1 (5 bases). The CDR3 loop spans 16 amino acids. The germline V and J ends were trimmed by 6 bases and 5 bases, with 17 bases remaining between them. Germline V lookup: CDR1 MNHEY, CDR2 SMNVEV (reference sequence). The CDR3 bases are TGTGCCAGCAGCCCCGGGGGAAATCTGAATAATTCACCCCTCCACTTT. This gives the protein CASSPGGNLNNSPLHF.

This clonotype was observed a few times. The V call is TRBV5-5, the J call TRBJ2-4, with 7 bases that match TRBD1. CDR1 and CDR2 from the germline V gene are SGHKS and YYEKEE (reference sequence). V lost 0 bases and J lost 3; bases outside the gene matches: 9. The CDR3 loop spans 17 amino acids. The CDR3 loop is CASSLVAGGSVKNIQYF. Written as DNA, the CDR3 is TGTGCCAGCAGCTTGGTGGCAGGGGGTTCGGTCAAAAACATTCAGTACTTC. The whole variable domain, filled in from reference TRBV5-5 and TRBJ2-4, reads DAGVTQSPTHLIKTRGQQVTLRCSPISGHKSVSWYQQVLGQGPQFIFQYYEKEERGRGNFPDRFSARQFPNYSSELNVNALLLGDSALYLCASSLVAGGSVKNIQYFGAGTRLSVL.

Here the CDR3 reads CASLNYNEQFF. The CDR3 DNA follows: TGTGCCAGTCTCAATTACAATGAGCAGTTCTTC. This rearrangement joins TRBV2 to TRBJ2-1; D is unclear. The CDR3 is 11 amino acids. Deletions cut 9 bases from V and 4 bases from J, with 7 bases between. The germline V gene encodes CDR1 SNHLY and CDR2 FYNNEI.

Only a few counts were recorded for this clonotype. The J gene is TRBJ2-5, the V gene TRBV9; D call uncertain. Germline V gene data show CDR1 as SGDLS and CDR2 as YYNGEE. The V end lost 0 bases, the J end lost 5 bases, and 11 bases lay between the germline ends. This CDR3 comprises 14 residues. The chain's CDR3 is CASSVGGGYETQYF. CDR3 DNA sequence: TGTGCCAGCAGCGTAGGGGGTGGGTATGAGACCCAGTACTTC.

This clonotype has at least ten counts. The CDR3 DNA reads as TGTGCCAGCAGCGCCGCGCCCGGGGGGATAGCCAAAAACATTCAGTACTTC. This gives the protein CASSAAPGGIAKNIQYF. This chain links TRBV11-2 with TRBJ2-4; 7 bases fit TRBD2. Germline V CDR1 and CDR2: SGHAT, FQNNGV. V was clipped by 5 bases and J by 0 bases; unmatched bases: 10. This CDR3 has 17 residues.

This clonotype was counted between two and nine times. The rearrangement links TRBV7-2 to TRBJ2-3; TRBD1 agrees at 8 bases. V was pared by 7 bases and J by 6 bases, with 12 bases of the junction left unmatched. Germline-derived CDR1 and CDR2 are SGHTA and FQGNSA. This CDR3 is 15 amino acids long. CDR3 coding DNA: TGTGCCAGCATCACCTCGACAGGGGAGTGGGATACGCAGTATTTT. It specifies CASITSTGEWDTQYF.

On this clonotype: A much larger clone lies one base from this, so it may be a read error. The chain recombines TRBV2 with TRBJ1-6; D gene unclear. Deletions cut 6 bases from V and 6 bases from J, with 9 bases between. CDR1 SNHLY and CDR2 FYNNEI come from the germline V gene. The CDR3 consists of 13 residues. CDR3 sequence: CASREGSNSPLHF. Here the CDR3 DNA reads TGTGCCAGCAGAGAGGGAAGTAATTCACCCCTCCACTTT.

The rearrangement joins TRBV19 to TRBJ1-5; D gene ambiguous. V was shortened by 3 bases and J by 3 bases, with 6 bases between the two germline ends. The germline V gene has CDR1 LNHDA and CDR2 SQIVND (reference sequence). The CDR3 spans 13 residues. As DNA, the CDR3 is TGTGCCAGTAGTATTGGGTTCAATCAGCCCCAGCATTTT. Amino acid sequence: CASSIGFNQPQHF.

This clonotype was recorded many times. V gene TRBV5-1 combines with J gene TRBJ1-6; the match to TRBD1 covers 10 bases. Trimming cost V 4 bases and J 7 bases; bases outside gene matches: 5. The CDR3 runs 15 residues. CDR1 SGHRS and CDR2 YFSETQ come from the germline V gene. CDR3: CASSQAGQGNSPLHF. The CDR3 DNA is TGCGCCAGCAGCCAGGCGGGACAGGGGAATTCACCCCTCCACTTT.